This entry is about one T cell receptor (beta chain). The target antigen is unknown. The data belong to a study of cytomegalovirus exposure and HLA in healthy donors. Regarding the study as a whole: What a later analysis showed was that several of the most significant clusters appeared linked to common viral pathogens.

In the PCR, 60 Vbeta and 13 Jbeta primers were used. Data came from immunoSEQ multiplex PCR; TCRdb stores just in-frame clones and leaves some out. Among some 120,000 clones listed, roughly 80% were seen once. Sequenced material: PBMCs. This TCR was recovered from a female donor in good health and CMV-seronegative.

CDR3 amino acids: CASSSTAEQPQHF. The CDR3, as DNA: TGTGCCAGCAGTTCCACCGCGGAGCAGCCCCAGCATTTT. J is TRBJ1-5 and V is TRBV6-6; no reliable D call. The CDR3 is 13 residues long. V shed 4 bases and J shed 7 bases, with 11 bases lying between them. CDR1 and CDR2 (germline): MNHNY, SVGAGI (reference sequence).